One and the same sample provided the 13 T cell receptor beta chains below, sequenced in a study of blood T cell repertoires in COVID-19. This table comes from immunoSEQ multiplex PCR, and its TCRdb copy is limited to in-frame clones, with some not included. The table records 300,000 to 400,000 clones, roughly 86% of them present only once. Source material: peripheral blood. The receptor set was obtained from a man younger than 45 with COVID-19, enrolled during active disease.

The chain carries TRBV4-1 and TRBJ2-3; 14 bases match TRBD2. After removal of 4 bases from V and 5 bases from J, the junction contained 8 bases not matched to a gene. This CDR3 comprises 17 residues. CDR1 and CDR2 (germline): MGHRA, YSYEKL. CDR3 in DNA: TGCGCCAGCAGCCCGAGCCCCGGGACTAGCGGGAGAGATACGCAGTATTTT. The encoded protein is CASSPSPGTSGRDTQYF.

The CDR3 sequence is CASSPPGGARNTEAFF. The DNA for the CDR3 is TGTGCCAGCAGTCCCCCCGGCGGAGCTCGTAACACTGAAGCTTTCTTT. The chain carries TRBV27 and TRBJ1-1, with D hard to call. Germline CDR1 and CDR2: MNHEY and SMNVEV (reference sequence). The CDR3 covers 16 residues. The V end lost 5 bases, the J end lost 2 bases, and 18 bases lay between the germline ends.

The rearrangement links TRBV12-5 to TRBJ2-5; no clear D. The CDR3 spans 11 residues. The ends were cut back, 5 bases at V and 2 bases at J, with 3 bases in the middle. Germline V lookup: CDR1 LGHNT, CDR2 FRNRAP. This CDR3 reads CASGLQETQYF. The CDR3, as DNA: TGTGCTAGTGGTCTTCAAGAGACCCAGTACTTC.

The chain is built from TRBV2 and TRBJ1-5, with 11 bases fitting TRBD1. Germline loops: CDR1 SNHLY, CDR2 FYNNEI. J lost 9 bases, V lost 6 bases, and 4 bases had no gene match. The CDR3 runs to 13 residues. CDR3 nucleotides: TGTGCCAGCAGAGGACAGGGGGCTTGGCCCCAGCATTTT. It codes for CASRGQGAWPQHF.

This clone was recorded only once. The CDR3 region has the DNA TGTGCCAGCAGTAATTTACAGGGTACGGACACTGAAGCTTTCTTT. Its protein is CASSNLQGTDTEAFF. This chain uses TRBV28 with TRBJ1-1, with D possibly matching TRBD1 (6 bases). V was trimmed by 5 bases and J by 3 bases, leaving 16 bases between them. CDR3 length: 15 residues. Germline assignment: CDR1 MDHEN and CDR2 SYDVKM.

The chain links TRBV28 to TRBJ1-2, with unresolved D. Germline values: CDR1 MDHEN, CDR2 SYDVKM. Trimming pared 6 bases from V and 3 bases from J, leaving 20 bases between. This CDR3 has 16 residues. CDR3 bases: TGTGCCAGCAGCCCCGACATGGGAGGTGCCTACTATGGCTACACCTTC. Its translation: CASSPDMGGAYYGYTF.

In its sample, this clone was seen once. CDR3 DNA sequence: TGCAGCGTTGCCAGGTTCCAAGAGACCCAGTACTTC. Amino acids: CSVARFQETQYF. The chain uses TRBV29-1 and TRBJ2-5; D is ambiguous. The CDR3 covers 12 residues. Deletions cut 4 bases from V and 1 base from J, with 7 bases between. Germline CDR1 and CDR2: SQVTM and ANQGSEA.

V usage is TRBV7-9 and J usage is TRBJ2-1; 7 nucleotides align to TRBD1. Germline-derived CDR1 and CDR2 are SEHNR and FQNEAQ (reference sequence). The CDR3 is 17 amino acids. V shed 4 bases and J 3 bases; nucleotides not matched to a gene: 12. CDR3 loop: CASSSPTGTENYNEQFF. The CDR3 DNA reads as TGTGCCAGCAGCTCACCAACCGGGACAGAAAACTACAATGAGCAGTTCTTC.

The chain recombines TRBV3-1 (or the pseudogene TRBV3-2) with TRBJ1-2, with D possibly TRBD1 on 6 matching bases. The CDR3 extends over 16 amino acids. Germline V gene data show CDR1 as LGHDT and CDR2 as YNNKEL (reference sequence). V was shortened by 1 base and J by 0 bases, with 12 bases between the two germline ends. The CDR3: CASSQVAGVTNYGYTF. The CDR3 DNA sequence: TGTGCCAGCAGCCAAGTAGCAGGGGTAACTAACTATGGCTACACCTTC.

V usage is TRBV4-3 and J usage is TRBJ2-7; 7 bases are shared with TRBD2. Trimming at V came to 4 bases and at J to 3 bases, leaving 12 bases not matched to a gene. CDR3 length: 16 amino acids. Germline V gene data show CDR1 as LGHNA and CDR2 as YSLEER. The CDR3 bases are TGCGCCAGCAGCCCAGGCGTCAGCGGGGAGAACTACGAGCAGTACTTC. It translates to CASSPGVSGENYEQYF.

In this sample, this clone turned up a few times. This chain links TRBV30 with TRBJ2-7; 10 nucleotides match TRBD1. CDR3 size: 16 residues. The V segment lost 2 bases and the J segment 5 bases; nucleotides outside the gene matches: 12. Per the germline V gene, CDR1 is GTSNPN and CDR2 is SVGIG (reference sequence). CDR3 sequence (DNA): TGTGCCTGGAGTATGACCCCGGGACAGGGGTCGCACGAGCAGTACTTC. It yields the protein CAWSMTPGQGSHEQYF.

The chain has TRBV7-8 and TRBJ1-1; D unresolved. V was clipped by 3 bases and J by 3 bases, with 8 bases between them. CDR1 is SGHVS and CDR2 is FQNEAQ in the germline V gene. The CDR3 sequence is 13 residues long. The CDR3 region is CASSFRTDTEAFF. As DNA, the CDR3 is TGTGCCAGCAGCTTTAGGACTGACACTGAAGCTTTCTTT. The full variable domain, rest sourced from reference TRBV7-8 and TRBJ1-1, is GAGVSQSPRYKVAKRGQDVALRCDPISGHVSLFWYQQALGQGPEFLTYFQNEAQLDKSGLPSDRFFAERPEGSVSTLKIQRTQQEDSAVYLCASSFRTDTEAFFGQGTRLTVV.

In its sample, this clone was seen a few times. V gene TRBV2 combines with J gene TRBJ1-2; a weak D match, TRBD1 (6 bases). CDR1 SNHLY and CDR2 FYNNEI come from the germline V gene. The CDR3 has 14 amino acids. Trimming stripped 5 bases from V and 9 bases from J, with 19 bases between. The CDR3: CASSFRDNIESYTF. The CDR3 nucleotides are TGTGCCAGCAGTTTCCGGGACAACATCGAAAGCTACACCTTC.